Following are 29 T cell receptor beta chains from one sample sequenced in a study of identical twins. Each CDR3 protein is one row after TCRdb ran MiXCR on the 5' RACE reads. This table has 200,000 to 250,000 distinct CDR3 sequences, 6.5% appearing once. This same sample was also taken into another study, of T cells expressing NK-cell markers.

Sample: CD8+ T cells sorted from blood. Receptor source: a woman younger than 35 in good health.

This clonotype was counted at least ten times. This chain links TRBV4-3 with TRBJ2-7, with D possibly TRBD2 on 5 matching bases. Germline lookup yields CDR1 LGHNA and CDR2 YSLEER. The CDR3 contains 14 residues. Trimming took 0 bases from V and 5 from J, leaving 11 bases between them. The CDR3 DNA follows: TGCGCCAGCAGCCAAGATAGAGGGTACGACGAGCAGTACTTC. Protein: CASSQDRGYDEQYF.

This sequence joins TRBV27 and TRBJ2-5; D might be TRBD1 or TRBD2, each matching 5 bases. Trimming removed 4 bases at V and 4 bases at J, with 16 bases between. CDR3 length: 15 amino acids. The V gene's germline CDR1 is MNHEY and CDR2 SMNVEV (reference sequence). The DNA of the CDR3 is TGTGCCAGCAGTTCAGGAGGCAGGGATGGAGAGACCCAGTACTTC. Encoded protein: CASSSGGRDGETQYF.

The rearrangement uses TRBV12-3 or TRBV12-4 and TRBJ1-1; possibly TRBD1 for D (5 bases). Trimming cost V 6 bases and J 9 bases, with 23 bases left between them. The CDR3 totals 15 residues. The CDR3 bases are TGTGCCAGCAGGTCACCGGGACCGATGGTGGAAAAAGCTTTCTTT. It encodes CASRSPGPMVEKAFF.

This clonotype was counted ten times or more. The chain combines TRBV12-3 or TRBV12-4 with TRBJ1-5; D is uncertain. With 5 bases removed from V and 0 bases from J, the gap between germline ends came to 14 bases. This CDR3 contains 16 residues. CDR3 nucleotides: TGTGCCAGCAGTCAACCAGGACTATATAGCAATCAGCCCCAGCATTTT. Its protein is CASSQPGLYSNQPQHF.

The chain combines TRBV7-2 with TRBJ1-2; D might be TRBD1 (5 bases). Germline V gene sequence: CDR1 SGHTA, CDR2 FQGNSA. The CDR3 totals 15 residues. V lost 1 base and J lost 4, with 13 bases in between. CDR3 region: CASSLGGGFLYGYTF. As DNA, the CDR3 is TGTGCCAGCAGCTTAGGGGGGGGGTTCCTCTATGGCTACACCTTC.

Ten or more counts support this clonotype. This chain joins TRBV7-9 and TRBJ2-3; 9 bases match TRBD2. Per germline, CDR1 SEHNR and CDR2 FQNEAQ (reference sequence). This CDR3 has 15 residues. Trimming took 5 bases from V and 6 from J; bases not matched to a gene: 9. This chain's CDR3 is CASSRSGRTDDTQYF. CDR3 DNA sequence: TGTGCCAGCAGCCGTAGCGGGAGAACGGACGATACGCAGTATTTT.

In this sample, this clonotype turned up a few times. The chain carries TRBV27 and TRBJ1-2; D remains unclear. Trimming pared 8 bases from V and 8 bases from J, leaving 15 bases between. The CDR3 loop spans 12 amino acids. Germline assignment: CDR1 MNHEY and CDR2 SMNVEV (reference sequence). DNA of the CDR3: TGTGCCAGCGGAAGGTCCATGGAGGGCTACACCTTC. Protein: CASGRSMEGYTF.

This clonotype was detected only a few times. CDR3 loop: CASSPPPERKNIQYF. CDR3 sequence (DNA): TGTGCCAGCAGCCCGCCCCCAGAGAGGAAAAACATTCAGTACTTC. This chain joins TRBV6-2 or TRBV6-3 and TRBJ2-4; D gene uncertain. V was trimmed by 6 bases and J by 4 bases, leaving 16 bases between them. CDR3 length: 15 residues. In germline, CDR1 is MNHEY, CDR2 SVGEGT.

The chain employs TRBV10-3 and TRBJ2-7; 8 positions agree with TRBD1. V lost 8 bases to trimming and J lost 3 bases; unmatched junction nucleotides: 6. CDR1 and CDR2 (germline): ENHRY, SYGVKD. The CDR3 consists of 13 residues. Here the CDR3 DNA reads TGTGCCATCCAGACAGGGGAGAACTACGAGCAGTACTTC. Amino acids: CAIQTGENYEQYF.

This clonotype was counted many times. The chain is built from TRBV7-9 and TRBJ2-7; D possibly corresponds to TRBD1 (5 bases). From germline, CDR1 is SEHNR and CDR2 FQNEAQ (reference sequence). V was pared by 4 bases and J by 7 bases, with 11 bases between. The CDR3 runs to 12 residues. The CDR3 nucleotides are TGTGCCAGCAGCTCAACTCCAGGGGAGCAGTACTTC. Protein: CASSSTPGEQYF.

The gene calls are TRBV30 and TRBJ2-7; the D gene is possibly TRBD2 (5 bases). V was trimmed by 1 base and J by 3 bases, leaving 16 bases between them. Germline assignment: CDR1 GTSNPN and CDR2 SVGIG (reference sequence). CDR3 length: 15 residues. DNA for the CDR3: TGTGCCTGGAGTGGGTCGGCTTACGAGGGCTACGAGCAGTACTTC. Translated: CAWSGSAYEGYEQYF.

This clonotype was detected a few times. The gene calls are TRBV7-2 and TRBJ2-1; unclear D gene. Germline V lookup: CDR1 SGHTA, CDR2 FQGNSA. V dropped 3 bases and J dropped 10 bases, with 13 bases sitting between them. CDR3 length: 13 residues. This CDR3 reads CASSFFGGIEQFF. The CDR3 DNA is TGTGCCAGCAGCTTCTTCGGTGGGATAGAGCAGTTCTTC.

This clonotype was counted at least ten times. V usage is TRBV29-1 and J usage is TRBJ2-7; the D gene is possibly TRBD1 (6 bases). Germline CDR1 is SQVTM and CDR2 is ANQGSEA. Between the trimmed V and J ends, which lost 6 bases and 3 bases, there was a span of 21 bases. The CDR3 is made up of 15 amino acids. DNA for the CDR3: TGCAGCGTCGAGGGGGTTGGGGAAGGTCGCTACGAGCAGTACTTC. As protein: CSVEGVGEGRYEQYF.

The rearrangement uses TRBV13 and TRBJ2-7; 8 bases map to TRBD2. V lost 5 bases to trimming and J lost 6 bases; unmatched junction nucleotides: 15. Germline lookup yields CDR1 PRHDT and CDR2 FYEKMQ (reference sequence). This CDR3 has 16 amino acids. The CDR3 DNA follows: TGTGCCAGCAGCGGGACTTCAGGGACTAGTGTTTCCGAGCAGTACTTC. This codes for CASSGTSGTSVSEQYF.

This clonotype was recorded at least ten times. V is TRBV4-1 and J is TRBJ2-4; D perhaps matches TRBD2 (5 bases). Between the trimmed V and J ends, which lost 4 bases and 2 bases, there was a span of 18 bases. This CDR3 has 17 residues. CDR1 is MGHRA, CDR2 YSYEKL, per germline. CDR3 sequence reads: CASSPNPRENPKNIQYF. For the CDR3, the DNA is TGCGCCAGCAGCCCTAACCCGAGGGAGAACCCCAAAAACATTCAGTACTTC.

This chain uses TRBV5-1 with TRBJ2-3, with no clear D. Germline loops: CDR1 SGHRS, CDR2 YFSETQ. Trimming shortened V by 5 bases and J by 0 bases, and 10 bases separated the two germline ends. The length of the CDR3 is 14 residues. CDR3 bases: TGCGCCAGCAGTGAGGACGGGAGCACAGATACGCAGTATTTT. It encodes CASSEDGSTDTQYF. Full variable domain (outside the CDR3, taken from reference TRBV5-1 and TRBJ2-3): KAGVTQTPRYLIKTRGQQVTLSCSPISGHRSVSWYQQTPGQGLQFLFEYFSETQRNKGNFPGRFSGRQFSNSRSEMNVSTLELGDSALYLCASSEDGSTDTQYFGPGTRLTVL.

In its sample, this clonotype was seen many times. The chain carries TRBV20-1 and TRBJ1-6; 7 bases map to TRBD1. Germline CDR1 and CDR2: DFQATT and SNEGSKA (reference sequence). The CDR3 spans 15 residues. J was trimmed by 5 bases and V by 0 bases; bases with no gene match: 4. In DNA form, the CDR3 reads TGCAGTGCTAGAGATCTTCAGGGGGATAATTCACCCCTCCACTTT. Its translation is CSARDLQGDNSPLHF.

This clonotype was seen at least ten times. The chain is built from TRBV15 and TRBJ1-5, with D unresolved. The CDR3 runs to 15 residues. Germline V gene lookup returns CDR1 LNHNV and CDR2 YYDKDF (reference sequence). Trimming removed 0 bases from V and 7 bases from J, with 13 bases in between. CDR3 DNA: TGTGCCACCAGCAGAGATACCGGTGTGGTACAGCCCCAGCATTTT. It is translated as CATSRDTGVVQPQHF.

This chain connects TRBV27 to TRBJ2-7, with D possibly matching TRBD1 (6 bases). This CDR3 has 14 amino acids. Germline CDR1 MNHEY, CDR2 SMNVEV (reference sequence). V shed 4 bases and J shed 2 bases, with 12 bases lying between them. CDR3 in amino acids: CASSYRVGAYEQYF. In nucleotides, the CDR3 is TGTGCCAGCAGTTACAGGGTAGGGGCCTACGAGCAGTACTTC.

The chain employs TRBV3-1 and TRBJ2-5; 11 bases map to TRBD2. J lost 1 base, V lost 1 base, and 2 bases had no gene match. The CDR3 runs 16 residues. CDR1 and CDR2 (germline): LGHDT, YNNKEL (reference sequence). The CDR3 bases are TGTGCCAGCAGCCAAGTAGCGGGGGGGCCCCAAGAGACCCAGTACTTC. Its protein product is CASSQVAGGPQETQYF.

The chain uses TRBV9 and TRBJ2-1; 7 bases are shared with TRBD2. CDR3 size: 14 residues. Unmatched junction bases numbered 2, after V lost 1 base and J lost 4 bases. Germline V gene lookup returns CDR1 SGDLS and CDR2 YYNGEE. CDR3 in amino acids: CASSVSGIYNEQFF. The CDR3 nucleotides read TGTGCCAGCAGCGTAAGCGGGATTTACAATGAGCAGTTCTTC.

This clonotype was recorded at least ten times. CDR3 in amino acids: CASRSPGLASNEQFF. The CDR3 coding sequence is TGTGCCAGCAGGTCTCCGGGACTAGCATCCAATGAGCAGTTCTTC. This chain connects TRBV7-6 to TRBJ2-1; TRBD2 matches 9 bases. V dropped 6 bases and J dropped 6; count of bases not matched to a gene: 9. Germline CDR1 SGHVS, CDR2 FNYEAQ. This CDR3 has 15 amino acids.

This clonotype was observed a handful of times. This sequence joins TRBV7-9 and TRBJ2-1; unclear D gene. V gave up 5 bases and J gave up 12 bases, with 17 bases separating them. This CDR3 spans 13 amino acids. The V gene's germline CDR1 is SEHNR and CDR2 FQNEAQ (reference sequence). In DNA, the CDR3 is TGTGCCAGCAGCCAATCCAGCCACCTCGGGCAGTTCTTC. The encoded protein is CASSQSSHLGQFF.

V is TRBV9 and J is TRBJ2-1, with 10 bases lining up with TRBD2. This CDR3 spans 16 amino acids. Germline CDR1 and CDR2: SGDLS and YYNGEE. Trimming cost V 3 bases and J 7 bases; bases outside gene matches: 10. DNA of the CDR3: TGTGCCAGCAGCGCCAGCGGGAGGGCCTATGAGAATGAGCAGTTCTTC. Its protein is CASSASGRAYENEQFF.

The sample holds many counts of this clonotype. V is TRBV7-8 and J is TRBJ2-1, with D possibly matching TRBD2 (6 bases). The CDR3 totals 15 residues. CDR1 and CDR2 from the germline V gene are SGHVS and FQNEAQ. Trimming cost V 0 bases and J 4 bases, with 10 bases left between them. The CDR3 DNA follows: TGTGCCAGCAGCTTAGCTGGCGGGGTTTACAATGAGCAGTTCTTC. Encoded protein: CASSLAGGVYNEQFF.

The genes are TRBV5-1 and TRBJ2-1; 8 bases match TRBD2. Germline CDR1 and CDR2: SGHRS and YFSETQ. This CDR3 is 16 amino acids long. V lost 1 base, J lost 2 bases, and 5 bases stayed unmatched. CDR3 sequence: CASSLRRSGTYNEQFF. The DNA of the CDR3 is TGCGCCAGCAGCTTGAGGCGTAGCGGGACCTACAATGAGCAGTTCTTC.

This clonotype was detected only once. The J gene is TRBJ2-1, the V gene TRBV6-1; 7 nucleotides align to TRBD2. Germline CDR1 and CDR2: MNHNS and SASEGT. With 10 bases clipped from V and 1 base from J, the junction kept 10 bases outside the gene matches. CDR3 size: 15 residues. CDR3 region: CATLQWRGSYNEQFF. DNA for the CDR3: TGTGCCACCCTACAGTGGCGGGGGTCCTACAATGAGCAGTTCTTC.

This clonotype was picked up many times. The chain employs TRBV2 and TRBJ1-5; D perhaps matches TRBD1 (5 bases). Deletions cut 4 bases from V and 5 bases from J, with 12 bases between. This CDR3 is 14 amino acids long. Germline CDR1 is SNHLY and CDR2 is FYNNEI. The CDR3 spells CASSVGQGDQPQHF. The CDR3 region has the DNA TGTGCCAGCAGTGTGGGTCAGGGTGATCAGCCCCAGCATTTT.

The sample holds a few counts of this clonotype. The DNA of the CDR3 is TGTGCCAGCAGTACTAGCGGGAGGGCCTCCCTTGTACTCCACGAGCAGTACTTC. Residues: CASSTSGRASLVLHEQYF. This chain connects TRBV2 to TRBJ2-7; 13 nucleotides align to TRBD2. This CDR3 comprises 18 residues. Germline loops: CDR1 SNHLY, CDR2 FYNNEI. The V gene end was trimmed by 5 bases and the J gene end by 5 bases; junction bases not matched to a gene: 15.